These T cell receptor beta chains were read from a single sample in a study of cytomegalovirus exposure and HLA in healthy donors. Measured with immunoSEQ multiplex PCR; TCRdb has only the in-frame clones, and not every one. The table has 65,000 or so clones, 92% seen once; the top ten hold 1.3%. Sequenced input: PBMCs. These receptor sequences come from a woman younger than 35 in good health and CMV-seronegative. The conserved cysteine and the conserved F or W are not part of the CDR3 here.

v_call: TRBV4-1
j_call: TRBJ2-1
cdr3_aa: ASSPVRTGEQF

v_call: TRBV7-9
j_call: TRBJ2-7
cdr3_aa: ASSLPLGGDVYEQY

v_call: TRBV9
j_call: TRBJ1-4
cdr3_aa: ASSPFEGGGEKLF

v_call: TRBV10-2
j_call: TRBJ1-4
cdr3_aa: ASSDFQGRNEKLF

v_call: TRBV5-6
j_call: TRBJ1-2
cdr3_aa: ASSLAAGVPGDGGGYT

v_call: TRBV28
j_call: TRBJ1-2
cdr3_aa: ASSPDRLYYGYT

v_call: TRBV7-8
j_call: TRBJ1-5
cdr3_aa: ASSSKVGNQPQH

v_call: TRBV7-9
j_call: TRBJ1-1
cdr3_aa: ASSLVDRGDTEAF

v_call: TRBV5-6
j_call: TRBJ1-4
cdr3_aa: ASSGMDRAATNEKLF

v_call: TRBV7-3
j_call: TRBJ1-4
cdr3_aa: ASSGQGAGGEKLF

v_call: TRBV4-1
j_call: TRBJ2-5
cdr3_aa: ASSPSGLAGGVEETQY

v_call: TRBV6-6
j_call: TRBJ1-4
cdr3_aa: ASSSRRAENGKLF

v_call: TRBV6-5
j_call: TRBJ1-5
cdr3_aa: ASRDRAVGNQPQH

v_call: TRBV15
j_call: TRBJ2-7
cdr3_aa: ATSRGEAYEQY

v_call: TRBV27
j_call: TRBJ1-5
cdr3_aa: ASSFSPQQAQH

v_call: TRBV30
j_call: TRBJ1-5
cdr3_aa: AWSRQYSNQPQH

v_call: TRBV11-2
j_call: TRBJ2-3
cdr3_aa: ASRSLSTDTQY

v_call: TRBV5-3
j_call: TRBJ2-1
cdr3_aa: ARSRDTSGLMGCGRSSYNEQF

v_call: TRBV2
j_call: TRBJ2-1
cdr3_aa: ASAPLATSYNEQF

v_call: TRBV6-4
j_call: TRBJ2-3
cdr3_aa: ASSREGAPDTQY

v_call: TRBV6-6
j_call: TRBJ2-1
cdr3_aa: ASGHGNEQF

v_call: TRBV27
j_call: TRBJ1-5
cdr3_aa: ANSPSRGNQPQH

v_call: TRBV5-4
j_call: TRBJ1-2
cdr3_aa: ASSFDQGGYGYT

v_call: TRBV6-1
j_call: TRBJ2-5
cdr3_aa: ASSEMGGTAGETQY

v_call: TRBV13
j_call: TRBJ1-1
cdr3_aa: ASRGREGLGTEAF

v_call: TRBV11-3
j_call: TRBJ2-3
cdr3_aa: ASSLVLGDTQY

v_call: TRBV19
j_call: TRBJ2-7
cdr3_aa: ASAPGAGANYEQY

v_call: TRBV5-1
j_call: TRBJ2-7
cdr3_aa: ASSSGHYEQY

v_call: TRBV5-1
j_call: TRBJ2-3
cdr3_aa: ASSPDGGASTDTQY

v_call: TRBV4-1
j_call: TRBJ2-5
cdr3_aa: ASSAGQGDQETQY

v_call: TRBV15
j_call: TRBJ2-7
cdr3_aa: ATSSGAGDPSEQY

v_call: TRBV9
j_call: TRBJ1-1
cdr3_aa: ASSVSVRNTEAF

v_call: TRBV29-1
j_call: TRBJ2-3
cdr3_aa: SVESGTDTQY